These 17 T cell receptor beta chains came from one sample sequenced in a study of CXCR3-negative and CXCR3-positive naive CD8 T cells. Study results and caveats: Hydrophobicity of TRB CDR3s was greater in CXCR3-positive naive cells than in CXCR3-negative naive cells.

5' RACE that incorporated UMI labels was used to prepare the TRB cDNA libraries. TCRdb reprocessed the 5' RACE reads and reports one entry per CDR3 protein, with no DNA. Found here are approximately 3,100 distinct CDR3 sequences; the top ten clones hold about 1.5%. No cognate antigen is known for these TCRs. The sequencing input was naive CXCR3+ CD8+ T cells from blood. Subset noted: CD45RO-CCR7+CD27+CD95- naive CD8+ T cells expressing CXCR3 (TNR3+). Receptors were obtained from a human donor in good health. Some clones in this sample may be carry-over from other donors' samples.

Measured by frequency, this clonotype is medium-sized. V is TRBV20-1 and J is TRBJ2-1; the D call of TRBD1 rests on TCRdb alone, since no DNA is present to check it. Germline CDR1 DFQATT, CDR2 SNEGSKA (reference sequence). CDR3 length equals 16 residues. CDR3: CSAIPQAATSYNEQFF.

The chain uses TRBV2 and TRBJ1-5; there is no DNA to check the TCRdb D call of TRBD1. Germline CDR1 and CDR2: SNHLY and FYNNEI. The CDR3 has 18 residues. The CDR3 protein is CASRGTDRPVSSNQPQHF.

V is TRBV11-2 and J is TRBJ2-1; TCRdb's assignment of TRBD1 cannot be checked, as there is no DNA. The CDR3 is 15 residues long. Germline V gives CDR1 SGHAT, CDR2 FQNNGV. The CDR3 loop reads CASSFVGFAQGEQFF.

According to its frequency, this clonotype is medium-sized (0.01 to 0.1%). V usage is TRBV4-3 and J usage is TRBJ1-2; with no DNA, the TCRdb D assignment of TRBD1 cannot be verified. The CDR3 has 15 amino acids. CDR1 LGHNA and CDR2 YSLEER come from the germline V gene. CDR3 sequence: CASSQDRAGGNGYTF.

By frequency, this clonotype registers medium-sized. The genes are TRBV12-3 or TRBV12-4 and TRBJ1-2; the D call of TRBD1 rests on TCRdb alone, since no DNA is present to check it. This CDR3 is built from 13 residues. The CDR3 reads CASSQGVFYGYTF.

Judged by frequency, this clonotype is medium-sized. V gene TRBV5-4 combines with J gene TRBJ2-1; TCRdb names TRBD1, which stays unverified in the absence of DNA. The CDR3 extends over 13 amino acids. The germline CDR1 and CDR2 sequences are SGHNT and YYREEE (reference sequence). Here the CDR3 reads CASSQDRAGEQFF.

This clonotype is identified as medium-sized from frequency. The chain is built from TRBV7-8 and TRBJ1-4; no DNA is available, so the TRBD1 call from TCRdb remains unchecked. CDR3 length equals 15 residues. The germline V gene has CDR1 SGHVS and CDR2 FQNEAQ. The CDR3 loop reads CASSLDPVGEEKLFF.

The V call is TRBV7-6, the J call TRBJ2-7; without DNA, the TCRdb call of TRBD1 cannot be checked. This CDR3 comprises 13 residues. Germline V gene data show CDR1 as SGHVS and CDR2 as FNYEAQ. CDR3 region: CASSLHDRDEQYF. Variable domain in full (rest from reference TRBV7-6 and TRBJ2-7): GAGVSQSPRYKVTKRGQDVALRCDPISGHVSLYWYRQALGQGPEFLTYFNYEAQQDKSGLPNDRFSAERPEGSISTLTIQRTEQRDSAMYRCASSLHDRDEQYFGPGTRLTVT.

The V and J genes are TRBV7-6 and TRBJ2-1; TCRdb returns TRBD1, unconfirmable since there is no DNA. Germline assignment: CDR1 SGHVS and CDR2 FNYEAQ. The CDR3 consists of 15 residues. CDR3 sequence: CASSFTGELVNEQFF. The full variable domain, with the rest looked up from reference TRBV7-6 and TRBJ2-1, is GAGVSQSPRYKVTKRGQDVALRCDPISGHVSLYWYRQALGQGPEFLTYFNYEAQQDKSGLPNDRFSAERPEGSISTLTIQRTEQRDSAMYRCASSFTGELVNEQFFGPGTRLTVL.

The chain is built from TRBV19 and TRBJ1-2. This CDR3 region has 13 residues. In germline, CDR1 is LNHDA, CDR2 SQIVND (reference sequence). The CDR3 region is CASSMGRNYGYTF.

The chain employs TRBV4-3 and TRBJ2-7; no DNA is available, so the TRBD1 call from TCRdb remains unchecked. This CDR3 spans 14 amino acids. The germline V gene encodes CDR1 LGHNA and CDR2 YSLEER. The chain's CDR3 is CASSQEPRGYEQYF.

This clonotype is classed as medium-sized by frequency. CDR3 sequence reads: CASSFSSPGEQFF. This sequence joins TRBV12-3 or TRBV12-4 and TRBJ2-1. This CDR3 has 13 amino acids.

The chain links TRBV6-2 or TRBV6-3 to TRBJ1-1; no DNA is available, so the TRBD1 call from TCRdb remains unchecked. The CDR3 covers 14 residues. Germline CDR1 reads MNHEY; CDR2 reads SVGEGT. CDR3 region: CASSPLGGSTEAFF.

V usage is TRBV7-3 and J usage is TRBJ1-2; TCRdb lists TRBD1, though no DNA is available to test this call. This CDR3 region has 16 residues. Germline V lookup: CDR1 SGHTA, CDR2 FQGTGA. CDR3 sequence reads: CASSGPVAGTSYGYTF.

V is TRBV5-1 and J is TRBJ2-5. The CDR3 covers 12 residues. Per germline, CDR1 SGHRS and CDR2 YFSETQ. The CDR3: CASSWEAETQYF. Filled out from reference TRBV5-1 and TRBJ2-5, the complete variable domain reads KAGVTQTPRYLIKTRGQQVTLSCSPISGHRSVSWYQQTPGQGLQFLFEYFSETQRNKGNFPGRFSGRQFSNSRSEMNVSTLELGDSALYLCASSWEAETQYFGPGTRLLVL.

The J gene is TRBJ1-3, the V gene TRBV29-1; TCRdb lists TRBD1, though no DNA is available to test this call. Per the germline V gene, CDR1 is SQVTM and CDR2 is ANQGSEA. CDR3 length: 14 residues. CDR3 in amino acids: CSAVPAQKGNTIYF.

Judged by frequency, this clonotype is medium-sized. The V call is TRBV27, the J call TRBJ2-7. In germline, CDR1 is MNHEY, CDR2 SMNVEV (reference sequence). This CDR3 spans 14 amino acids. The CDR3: CASSFLGSPYEQYF.